This T cell receptor (beta chain) was sequenced in a study of blood T cell repertoires in COVID-19. Study-wide background: Spain, Italy and the United States supplied samples that represented acute and convalescent COVID-19.

This CDR3 has 16 amino acids. Germline lookup yields CDR1 WSHSY and CDR2 SAAADI. V lost 6 bases to trimming and J lost 3 bases; unmatched junction nucleotides: 11. Adults between roughly 18 and 95 years of age took part from fewer than 30 US areas. TCRdb keeps only in-frame clones here, not all; method: immunoSEQ multiplex PCR. The repertoire has around 300,000 clones, 90% of them found once; the top ten carry around 4.4%. V and J are TRBV10-2 and TRBJ2-1; 7 bases line up with TRBD2. The receptor was derived from a woman aged 18-29 years with acute COVID-19. The sample was PBMCs or T cells enriched from blood (not recorded which). CDR3 loop: CASRSSGEGLYNEQFF. The CDR3 region has the DNA TGCGCCAGCAGATCCAGCGGGGAGGGGCTCTACAATGAGCAGTTCTTC.